The 25 T cell receptor beta chains below were found in one sample sequenced in a study of T cell changes during pregnancy in multiple sclerosis. Profiled with immunoSEQ multiplex PCR; TCRdb holds only in-frame clones, not every one. The data contain around 63,000 clones, roughly nine tenths of them singletons. The sequences come from peripheral blood, collected after pregnancy. These receptors were obtained from a female donor with multiple sclerosis, enrolled in a pregnancy study.

This CDR3 is CASSFYPSDSGNQPQHF. CDR3 nucleotide sequence: TGTGCCAGCAGTTTTTACCCCTCGGACAGCGGCAATCAGCCCCAGCATTTT. This chain uses TRBV28 with TRBJ1-5; a possible D gene is TRBD1 (6 bases). From germline, CDR1 is MDHEN and CDR2 SYDVKM. The CDR3 is 17 amino acids. The V gene lost 3 bases and the J gene lost 2 bases, with 17 bases spanning the gap.

The chain couples TRBV27 to TRBJ1-2; 12 nucleotides agree with TRBD1. The germline V gene encodes CDR1 MNHEY and CDR2 SMNVEV (reference sequence). V shed 8 bases and J 8 bases; nucleotides not matched to a gene: 12. The CDR3 runs 15 residues. CDR3 residues: CASGTGTGGFSGYTF. CDR3 DNA sequence: TGTGCCAGCGGAACCGGGACAGGGGGCTTTTCGGGCTACACCTTC.

This rearrangement joins TRBV27 to TRBJ2-3, with 13 bases lining up with TRBD2. V lost 6 bases, J lost 7 bases, and 7 bases stayed unmatched. The CDR3 is made up of 15 amino acids. Germline loops: CDR1 MNHEY, CDR2 SMNVEV (reference sequence). The CDR3 DNA reads as TGTGCCAGCAGCCGGACTAGCGGGAGAGGAAATACGCAGTATTTT. Its protein is CASSRTSGRGNTQYF.

The chain employs TRBV5-4 and TRBJ2-5; TRBD2 matches 9 bases. The CDR3 loop spans 15 amino acids. After removal of 0 bases from V and 3 bases from J, the junction contained 3 bases not matched to a gene. CDR1 is SGHNT, CDR2 YYREEE, per germline (reference sequence). The CDR3 loop is CASSLAAGGEETQYF. DNA of the CDR3: TGTGCCAGCAGCTTGGCGGCGGGAGGGGAAGAGACCCAGTACTTC.

The chain is built from TRBV19 and TRBJ2-3; D remains ambiguous. V was shortened by 5 bases and J by 2 bases, with 14 bases between the two germline ends. CDR3 length: 15 amino acids. Germline V gives CDR1 LNHDA, CDR2 SQIVND (reference sequence). For the CDR3, the DNA is TGTGCCAGTAGTCCATGGGCTACTGACACAGATACGCAGTATTTT. Amino acid sequence: CASSPWATDTDTQYF.

The count of this clone is one. The chain joins TRBV6-1 to TRBJ2-4; 12 bases match TRBD2. Trimming removed 7 bases from V and 7 bases from J; junction bases left unmatched: 8. The CDR3 loop spans 15 amino acids. Germline CDR1 reads MNHNS; CDR2 reads SASEGT. The CDR3 spells CASTPGLAGRNIQYF. In DNA, the CDR3 is TGTGCCAGCACCCCTGGACTAGCGGGGAGGAACATTCAGTACTTC.

This chain connects TRBV28 to TRBJ2-1; 8 positions match TRBD2. The CDR3 spans 15 residues. CDR1 and CDR2 (germline): MDHEN, SYDVKM. The trim removed 6 bases at V and 3 bases at J, leaving 7 bases unmatched. CDR3 DNA sequence: TGTGCCAGCAGCCCCTCTAGCGGGCGCTACAATGAGCAGTTCTTC. Amino acids: CASSPSSGRYNEQFF.

The chain joins TRBV28 to TRBJ2-5; 9 nucleotides match TRBD1. The CDR3 extends over 14 amino acids. The ends lost 2 bases at V and 5 bases at J; junction bases unmatched: 3. Germline loops: CDR1 MDHEN, CDR2 SYDVKM. CDR3 sequence: CASSLTGGAETQYF. The CDR3 DNA follows: TGTGCCAGCAGTTTAACAGGGGGCGCTGAGACCCAGTACTTC.

The chain joins TRBV5-1 to TRBJ2-1; 7 bases agree with TRBD2. Germline V gene data show CDR1 as SGHRS and CDR2 as YFSETQ. The CDR3 is 18 amino acids. V was clipped by 0 bases and J by 0 bases; unmatched bases: 9. The CDR3 reads CASSLGLAAASSYNEQFF. CDR3 nucleotides: TGCGCCAGCAGCTTGGGGCTAGCGGCCGCCAGCTCCTACAATGAGCAGTTCTTC.

The genes are TRBV7-9 and TRBJ2-5; TRBD2 agrees at 11 bases. CDR1 and CDR2 (germline): SEHNR, FQNEAQ (reference sequence). The CDR3 runs to 16 residues. V gave up 5 bases and J gave up 5 bases; unmatched junction bases: 10. The CDR3 here is CASSPVAGGPGETQYF. The CDR3 DNA sequence: TGTGCCAGCAGCCCCGTAGCGGGAGGGCCAGGGGAGACCCAGTACTTC.

The CDR3 protein is CACQGAGGYTF. In DNA form, the CDR3 reads TGTGCCTGCCAGGGGGCCGGTGGCTACACCTTC. The chain couples TRBV30 to TRBJ1-2; 8 bases map to TRBD1. The CDR3 is 11 residues long. V gave up 6 bases and J gave up 7 bases; unmatched junction bases: 4. CDR1 GTSNPN and CDR2 SVGIG come from the germline V gene (reference sequence).

The chain couples TRBV5-5 to TRBJ1-3; the D is unclear. Per the germline V gene, CDR1 is SGHKS and CDR2 is YYEKEE (reference sequence). V was clipped by 2 bases and J by 1 base, with 10 bases between them. The CDR3 contains 15 residues. CDR3 in DNA: TGTGCCAGCAGCTTATCGGACTTATCTGGAAACACCATATATTTT. Amino acid sequence: CASSLSDLSGNTIYF. Using reference TRBV5-5 and TRBJ1-3 for the parts outside the CDR3, the full variable domain is DAGVTQSPTHLIKTRGQQVTLRCSPISGHKSVSWYQQVLGQGPQFIFQYYEKEERGRGNFPDRFSARQFPNYSSELNVNALLLGDSALYLCASSLSDLSGNTIYFGEGSWLTVV.

This sequence joins TRBV18 and TRBJ1-5; D is uncertain. Trimming shortened V by 2 bases and J by 1 base, and 3 bases separated the two germline ends. The CDR3 extends over 13 amino acids. Germline CDR1 reads KGHSH; CDR2 reads LQKENI. In DNA, the CDR3 is TGTGCCAGCTCACCAGGCAGCAATCAGCCCCAGCATTTT. Translated, it gives CASSPGSNQPQHF.

The chain joins TRBV5-1 to TRBJ2-5, with 10 positions matching TRBD2. CDR1 and CDR2 from the germline V gene are SGHRS and YFSETQ. There are 17 residues in the CDR3. V lost 3 bases and J lost 5; bases outside the gene matches: 13. The DNA of the CDR3 is TGCGCCAGCAGCTGGACTAGCGGTAGCTATAGTCGGGAGACCCAGTACTTC. Its translation is CASSWTSGSYSRETQYF.

The chain joins TRBV30 to TRBJ2-7; D is perhaps TRBD1 (6 bases). Deletions cut 6 bases from V and 4 bases from J, with 16 bases between. The CDR3 is 13 amino acids. Germline CDR1 reads GTSNPN; CDR2 reads SVGIG (reference sequence). Here the CDR3 reads CACWPGALYEQYF. The CDR3 DNA reads TGTGCCTGCTGGCCAGGGGCCCTATACGAGCAGTACTTC.

Regarding this clone: The sample carries other DNA sequences with the same CDR3. V gene TRBV9 combines with J gene TRBJ2-7; the D gene is possibly TRBD1 (6 bases). Germline lookup yields CDR1 SGDLS and CDR2 YYNGEE. The V end was cut by 4 bases, the J end by 0 bases, with 14 bases between. This CDR3 contains 15 residues. CDR3 loop: CASSPRDTSSYEQYF. The DNA for the CDR3 is TGTGCCAGCAGCCCCCGGGACACTAGCTCCTACGAGCAGTACTTC.

V and J are TRBV7-9 and TRBJ1-2; D perhaps matches TRBD1 (6 bases). Germline V gives CDR1 SEHNR, CDR2 FQNEAQ (reference sequence). V was clipped by 5 bases and J by 6 bases, with 13 bases between them. The length of the CDR3 is 13 residues. This chain's CDR3 is CASSPASGDGYTF. The CDR3 DNA reads as TGTGCCAGCAGCCCAGCCTCAGGGGATGGCTACACCTTC.

Many counts were recorded for this clone. This sequence joins TRBV6-5 and TRBJ1-1, with 8 bases that match TRBD1. V lost 5 bases to trimming and J lost 4 bases; unmatched junction nucleotides: 6. CDR3 length equals 14 residues. Germline V gene sequence: CDR1 MNHEY, CDR2 SVGAGI. CDR3 bases: TGTGCCAGCAGTCCCGGACAGGGTGTCACTGAAGCTTTCTTT. This gives the protein CASSPGQGVTEAFF.

This chain links TRBV4-3 with TRBJ2-5; tentative D call: TRBD2 (5 bases). Trimming shortened V by 0 bases and J by 2 bases, and 10 bases separated the two germline ends. CDR1 and CDR2 from the germline V gene are LGHNA and YSLEER. This CDR3 is built from 15 residues. CDR3 loop: CASSQDLRVQETQYF. The CDR3 nucleotides are TGCGCCAGCAGCCAAGATTTGCGGGTACAAGAGACCCAGTACTTC.

The chain carries TRBV2 and TRBJ1-1; TRBD1 matches 7 bases. CDR1 and CDR2 (germline): SNHLY, FYNNEI. This CDR3 region has 15 residues. Losses at the gene ends were 3 bases for V and 11 bases for J; bases not matched to a gene: 15. The CDR3 nucleotides are TGTGCCAGCAGTGATGGTAACAGGGGCCTAAGAAAGGCTTTCTTT. Residues: CASSDGNRGLRKAFF.

This chain connects TRBV7-2 to TRBJ2-7; 8 nucleotides line up with TRBD2. The CDR3 covers 17 residues. V trimming: 6 bases; J trimming: 4 bases; junction bases outside the gene matches: 17. Germline V CDR1 and CDR2: SGHTA, FQGNSA. CDR3 sequence reads: CASSFTYRAREGYEQYF. CDR3 nucleotide sequence: TGTGCCAGCAGTTTTACTTACAGGGCCCGGGAGGGATACGAGCAGTACTTC.

The chain recombines TRBV18 with TRBJ2-7; 7 bases line up with TRBD1. The ends lost 5 bases at V and 6 bases at J; junction bases unmatched: 7. Germline CDR1 KGHSH, CDR2 LQKENI. This CDR3 spans 13 amino acids. The CDR3 DNA sequence: TGTGCCAGCTCATGGGACAGTTCATCCGAGCAGTACTTC. It is translated as CASSWDSSSEQYF. Together with reference TRBV18 and TRBJ2-7, the CDR3 gives the full variable domain: NAGVMQNPRHLVRRRGQEARLRCSPMKGHSHVYWYRQLPEEGLKFMVYLQKENIIDESGMPKERFSAEFPKEGPSILRIQQVVRGDSAAYFCASSWDSSSEQYFGPGTRLTVT.

The rearrangement joins TRBV7-3 to TRBJ1-1, with 8 bases aligning to TRBD1. The CDR3 covers 13 residues. V was clipped by 4 bases and J by 4 bases; unmatched bases: 2. Germline CDR1 is SGHTA and CDR2 is FQGTGA. CDR3 in DNA: TGTGCCAGCAGCTCCGGACAGGGCACTGAAGCTTTCTTT. Encoded protein: CASSSGQGTEAFF.

This chain joins TRBV27 and TRBJ1-5; TRBD1 matches at 10 bases. The CDR3 spans 15 residues. Germline values: CDR1 MNHEY, CDR2 SMNVEV (reference sequence). Trimming took 3 bases from V and 6 from J; bases not matched to a gene: 5. CDR3 sequence reads: CASSLGQGKAQPQHF. The CDR3 region has the DNA TGTGCCAGCAGTTTGGGACAGGGGAAGGCTCAGCCCCAGCATTTT.

The chain recombines TRBV5-1 with TRBJ1-2; 7 positions match TRBD1. V was clipped by 4 bases and J by 4 bases; unmatched bases: 10. Germline V CDR1 and CDR2: SGHRS, YFSETQ. This CDR3 has 15 amino acids. CDR3 nucleotide sequence: TGCGCCAGCAGCACACAGGGGCCTAAGGGCTATGGCTACACCTTC. It yields the protein CASSTQGPKGYGYTF.